The 13 T cell receptor beta chains reported below all come from one sample, sequenced in a study of blood T cell repertoires in COVID-19. Clones were sequenced by immunoSEQ multiplex PCR, and TCRdb holds only the in-frame ones, with some missing. The sample carries roughly 100,000 clones, around 80% recorded once. The source material was peripheral blood. Source of these receptors: a man between 65 and 80 years old with acute or convalescent COVID-19.

The chain is built from TRBV10-1 and TRBJ2-4; 8 bases are shared with TRBD1. Germline loops: CDR1 WNHNN, CDR2 SYGVQD (reference sequence). The CDR3 has 13 amino acids. The V segment lost 10 bases and the J segment 2 bases; nucleotides outside the gene matches: 4. CDR3 protein: CAIRQGSKNIQYF. The CDR3, as DNA: TGCGCCATCCGACAGGGGTCCAAAAACATTCAGTACTTC.

The rearrangement links TRBV2 to TRBJ2-2; 8 nucleotides line up with TRBD1. Germline CDR1 is SNHLY and CDR2 is FYNNEI. V lost 8 bases, J lost 8 bases, and 7 bases stayed unmatched. The CDR3 totals 13 residues. The CDR3 protein is CASSWTGTGELFF. The CDR3 nucleotides read TGTGCCAGCTCCTGGACAGGGACTGGGGAGCTGTTTTTT.

This chain uses TRBV10-3 with TRBJ2-7, with 7 bases that match TRBD1. The junction had 4 bases not matched to a gene; V was cut back by 4 bases and J by 1 base. Germline CDR1 reads ENHRY; CDR2 reads SYGVKD. The CDR3 is made up of 14 amino acids. CDR3 nucleotide sequence: TGTGCCATCAGTGGGGGGACAGTTTCCTACGAGCAGTACTTC. It codes for CAISGGTVSYEQYF.

The chain carries TRBV28 and TRBJ1-3; D unresolved. With 3 bases removed from V and 7 bases from J, the gap between germline ends came to 10 bases. Germline lookup yields CDR1 MDHEN and CDR2 SYDVKM. The CDR3 runs 13 residues. The CDR3 protein is CASSFSGGNTIYF. The CDR3 DNA reads TGTGCCAGCAGTTTCTCCGGAGGGAACACCATATATTTT.

In its sample, this clone was seen many times. V and J are TRBV5-1 and TRBJ1-3, with D perhaps TRBD1 (6 bases). Germline CDR1 SGHRS, CDR2 YFSETQ. Trimming stripped 3 bases from V and 9 bases from J, with 13 bases between. The CDR3 is 13 amino acids. The CDR3 region has the DNA TGCGCCAGCAGCTCACAGGGAATCGGCACCATATATTTT. As protein: CASSSQGIGTIYF.

This chain links TRBV6-2 or TRBV6-3 with TRBJ1-4; 9 bases are a match to TRBD1. Trimming at V came to 5 bases and at J to 8 bases, leaving 9 bases not matched to a gene. Germline assignment: CDR1 MNHEY and CDR2 SVGEGT. The CDR3 totals 15 residues. CDR3 residues: CASSHQYRGQEKLFF. The CDR3 DNA reads as TGTGCCAGCAGTCACCAATACAGGGGGCAGGAAAAACTGTTTTTT.

This sequence joins TRBV19 and TRBJ1-5, with D perhaps TRBD1 (5 bases). V was trimmed by 6 bases and J by 10 bases, leaving 19 bases between them. Germline V gives CDR1 LNHDA, CDR2 SQIVND (reference sequence). The CDR3 sequence is 14 residues long. The CDR3 reads CASRDKVPGKPQHF. CDR3 nucleotides: TGTGCCAGTAGGGACAAGGTTCCAGGGAAACCCCAGCATTTT.

This clone was counted only a few times. The genes are TRBV7-8 and TRBJ2-2; TRBD1 is a possible D gene (6 bases). Deletions cut 3 bases from V and 2 bases from J, with 10 bases between. CDR1 and CDR2 from the germline V gene are SGHVS and FQNEAQ. This CDR3 comprises 15 residues. The CDR3 spells CASSLPGQNTGELFF. The CDR3 bases are TGTGCCAGCAGCTTGCCGGGACAAAACACCGGGGAGCTGTTTTTT.

The V call is TRBV15, the J call TRBJ2-7; TRBD2 is a possible D gene (6 bases). V lost 3 bases and J 3 bases, leaving 12 bases between the germline ends. This CDR3 region has 14 residues. Per germline, CDR1 LNHNV and CDR2 YYDKDF (reference sequence). The CDR3 spells CATSRGGEVYEQYF. The CDR3, as DNA: TGTGCCACCAGCAGGGGCGGGGAGGTCTACGAGCAGTACTTC.

This chain's CDR3 is CASSPLQGVVTEAFF. The DNA for the CDR3 is TGTGCCAGCAGTCCGCTACAGGGGGTTGTCACTGAAGCTTTCTTT. The chain is built from TRBV6-5 and TRBJ1-1; the match to TRBD1 covers 8 bases. Germline V lookup: CDR1 MNHEY, CDR2 SVGAGI. The CDR3 extends over 15 amino acids. Trimming cost V 5 bases and J 4 bases; bases outside gene matches: 9.

This sequence joins TRBV11-2 and TRBJ2-1, with 13 bases aligning to TRBD2. The CDR3 sequence is 17 residues long. The germline V gene encodes CDR1 SGHAT and CDR2 FQNNGV. V lost 0 bases and J lost 4; bases outside the gene matches: 3. DNA of the CDR3: TGTGCCAGCAGCTTAGATTCGGGACTAGCGGGATACAATGAGCAGTTCTTC. As protein: CASSLDSGLAGYNEQFF.

This chain uses TRBV6-5 with TRBJ2-7, with 7 nucleotides matching TRBD1. The ends lost 6 bases at V and 7 bases at J; junction bases unmatched: 9. The CDR3 sequence is 13 residues long. The V gene's germline CDR1 is MNHEY and CDR2 SVGAGI. CDR3 residues: CASSAAQGREQYV. CDR3 coding DNA: TGTGCCAGCAGCGCCGCACAGGGGCGTGAGCAGTACGTC.

The V call is TRBV7-2, the J call TRBJ2-2; 8 bases agree with TRBD1. The V gene end was trimmed by 8 bases and the J gene end by 0 bases; junction bases not matched to a gene: 5. Germline V gene data show CDR1 as SGHTA and CDR2 as FQGNSA. The CDR3 sequence is 15 residues long. The CDR3 protein is CASRRDRTNTGELFF. The CDR3 nucleotides read TGTGCCAGCCGGAGGGACAGGACGAACACCGGGGAGCTGTTTTTT.